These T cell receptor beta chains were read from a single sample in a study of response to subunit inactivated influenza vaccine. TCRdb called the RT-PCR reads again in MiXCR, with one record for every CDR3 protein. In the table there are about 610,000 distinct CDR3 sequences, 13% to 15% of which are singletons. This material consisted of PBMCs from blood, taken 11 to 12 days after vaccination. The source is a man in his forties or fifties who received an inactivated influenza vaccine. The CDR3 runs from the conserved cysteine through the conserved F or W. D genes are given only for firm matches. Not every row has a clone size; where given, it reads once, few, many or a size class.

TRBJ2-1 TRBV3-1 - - TGTGCCAGCAGCCAAGAACGGGGAAGCTCCTACAATGAGCAGTTCTTC CASSQERGSSYNEQFF
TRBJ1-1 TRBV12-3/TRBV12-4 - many TGTGCCAGCAGTTTCCAGGGAGTTGGGACTGAAGCTTTCTTT CASSFQGVGTEAFF
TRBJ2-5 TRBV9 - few TGTGCCAGCAGCGTAAGCGCGGGCCGAAGGGAGACCCAGTACTTC CASSVSAGRRETQYF
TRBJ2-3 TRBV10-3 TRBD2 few TGTGCCATCAGAAATAGCGGGGGCCAACCAGATACGCAGTATTTT CAIRNSGGQPDTQYF
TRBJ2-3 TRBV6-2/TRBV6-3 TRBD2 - TGTGCCAGCAGTTACTCGACGAAGGCAGGCCGACTAGCGGAAGGCTTAGATACGCAGTATTTT CASSYSTKAGRLAEGLDTQYF
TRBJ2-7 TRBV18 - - TGTGCCAGCTCACCTACAGCCGGGTCAAACGAGCAGTACTTC CASSPTAGSNEQYF
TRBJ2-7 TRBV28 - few TGTGCCAGCAGACGGGCCGGATACGATTCCTACGAGCAGTACTTC CASRRAGYDSYEQYF
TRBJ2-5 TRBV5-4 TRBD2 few TGTGCCAGCAGCTTGGGATCCGTGCGGGGGGGCATAGAGACCCAGTACTTC CASSLGSVRGGIETQYF
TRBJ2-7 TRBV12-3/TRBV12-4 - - TGTGCCAGCGGACAAACCTCCTACGAGCAGTACTTC CASGQTSYEQYF
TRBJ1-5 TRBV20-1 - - TGCAGTGCTTTTCCCCCCGGGGGAGACAATCAGCCCCAGCATTTT CSAFPPGGDNQPQHF
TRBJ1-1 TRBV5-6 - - TGTGCCAGCAGCTTTGGAAGTGAAGCTTTCTTT CASSFGSEAFF
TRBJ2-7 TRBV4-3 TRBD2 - TGCGCCAGCAGCCAAGTCTCGAAAGGGGAAGCGGGAGTAGACGAGCAGTACTTC CASSQVSKGEAGVDEQYF
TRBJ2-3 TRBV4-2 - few TGTGCCAGCAGCGACAGACAGAGCACAGATACGCAGTATTTT CASSDRQSTDTQYF
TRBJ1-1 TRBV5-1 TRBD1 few TGCGCCAGCAGCTTGAGCCCGGGACAGGGGAACACTGAAGCTTTCTTT CASSLSPGQGNTEAFF
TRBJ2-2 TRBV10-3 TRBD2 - TGTGCCTCCGGGGGGTACGATTACACCGGGGAGCTGTTTTTT CASGGYDYTGELFF
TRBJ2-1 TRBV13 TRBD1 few TGTGCCGGCAGCTTGGGACAGGGGGCATTCAATGAGCAGTTCTTC CAGSLGQGAFNEQFF
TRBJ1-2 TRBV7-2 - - TGTGCCAGCAGCTTAGGAGGGCTGGCTGGCTACACCTTC CASSLGGLAGYTF
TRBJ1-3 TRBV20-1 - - TGCAGTGCTTCCGACCCGAGCTCTGGAAACACCATATATTTT CSASDPSSGNTIYF
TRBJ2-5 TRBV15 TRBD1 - TGTGCCACCAGCAGAGATAGGACAGGGGAAGAGACCCAGTACTTC CATSRDRTGEETQYF
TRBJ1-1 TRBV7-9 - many TGTGCCAGCAGCTTAGGGGCAGGGGACACTGAAGCTTTCTTT CASSLGAGDTEAFF
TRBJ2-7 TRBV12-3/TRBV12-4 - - TGTGCCAGCAGCCACACCGGGTCCCCCTCCTACGAGCAGTACTTC CASSHTGSPSYEQYF
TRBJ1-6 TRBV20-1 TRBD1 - TGCAGTGCTTGGACCCCCGGGACAGGGGTTTCACCCCTCCACTTT CSAWTPGTGVSPLHF